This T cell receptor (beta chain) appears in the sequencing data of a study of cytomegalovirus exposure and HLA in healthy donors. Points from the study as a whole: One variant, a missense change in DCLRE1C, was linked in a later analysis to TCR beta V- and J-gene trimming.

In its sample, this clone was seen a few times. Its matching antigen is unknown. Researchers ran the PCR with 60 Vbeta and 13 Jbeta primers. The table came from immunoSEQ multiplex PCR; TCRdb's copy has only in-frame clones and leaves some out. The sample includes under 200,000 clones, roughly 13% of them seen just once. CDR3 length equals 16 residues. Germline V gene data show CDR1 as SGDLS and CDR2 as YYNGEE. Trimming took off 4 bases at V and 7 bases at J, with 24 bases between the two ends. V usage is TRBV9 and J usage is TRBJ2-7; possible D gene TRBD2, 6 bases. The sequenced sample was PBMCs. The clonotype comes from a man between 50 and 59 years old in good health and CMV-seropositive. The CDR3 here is CASSFQSGGSGEEQYF. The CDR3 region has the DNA TGTGCCAGCAGCTTCCAGAGCGGCGGTTCGGGGGAGGAGCAGTACTTC.